This T cell receptor beta chain emerged from a study of blood T cells in healthy people across ages. Together with a sample-barcoded 5' primer, a J-beta primer mix was included in a second PCR lasting roughly 6 to 12 cycles. In TCRdb, the 5' RACE reads were re-called with MiXCR into one record per CDR3 protein. The table lists about 640,000 distinct CDR3 sequences, 58% of them singletons, with roughly 34% in the top ten. For this clonotype: Its specificity is unknown.

V lost 5 bases, J lost 6 bases, and 7 bases stayed unmatched. This CDR3 has 13 residues. Germline CDR1 DFQATT, CDR2 SNEGSKA (reference sequence). Study findings and constraints: Diversity was estimated from one million T cells, and these estimates were considered underestimates.

The chain recombines TRBV20-1 with TRBJ2-1, with 7 bases fitting TRBD2. The sequencing input was blood. The source of this sequence is a man between 60 and 75 years old in good health. CDR3 nucleotide sequence: TGCAGTGCTTCCCGGACTAGGACCAATGAGCAGTTCTTC. Encoded protein: CSASRTRTNEQFF.